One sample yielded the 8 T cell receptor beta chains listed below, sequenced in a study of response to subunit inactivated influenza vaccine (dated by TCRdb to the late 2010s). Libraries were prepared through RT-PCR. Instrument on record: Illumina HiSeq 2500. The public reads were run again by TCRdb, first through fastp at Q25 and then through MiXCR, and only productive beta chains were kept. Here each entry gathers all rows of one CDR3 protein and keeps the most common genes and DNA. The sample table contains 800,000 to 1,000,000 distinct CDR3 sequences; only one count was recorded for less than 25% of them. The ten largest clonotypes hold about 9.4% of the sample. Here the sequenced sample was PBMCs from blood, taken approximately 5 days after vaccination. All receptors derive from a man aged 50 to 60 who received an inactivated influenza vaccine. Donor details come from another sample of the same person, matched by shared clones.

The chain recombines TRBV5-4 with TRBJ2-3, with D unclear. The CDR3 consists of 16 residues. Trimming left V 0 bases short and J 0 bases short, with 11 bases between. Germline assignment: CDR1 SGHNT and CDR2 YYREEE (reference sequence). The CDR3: CASSLVGRASTDTQYF. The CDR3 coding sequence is TGTGCCAGCAGCTTGGTAGGCAGAGCTAGCACAGATACGCAGTATTTT.

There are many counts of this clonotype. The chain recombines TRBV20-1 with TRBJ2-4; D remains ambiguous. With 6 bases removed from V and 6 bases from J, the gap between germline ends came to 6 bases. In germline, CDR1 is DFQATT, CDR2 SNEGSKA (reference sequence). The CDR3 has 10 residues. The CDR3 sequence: CSAVANIQYF. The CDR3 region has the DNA TGCAGTGCCGTAGCAAACATTCAGTACTTC.

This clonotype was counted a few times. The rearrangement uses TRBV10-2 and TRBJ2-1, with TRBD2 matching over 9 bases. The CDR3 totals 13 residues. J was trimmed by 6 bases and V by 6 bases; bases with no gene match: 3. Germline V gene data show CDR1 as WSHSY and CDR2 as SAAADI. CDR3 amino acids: CASSAGGLNEQFF. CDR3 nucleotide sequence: TGCGCCAGCAGCGCGGGGGGGCTCAATGAGCAGTTCTTC.

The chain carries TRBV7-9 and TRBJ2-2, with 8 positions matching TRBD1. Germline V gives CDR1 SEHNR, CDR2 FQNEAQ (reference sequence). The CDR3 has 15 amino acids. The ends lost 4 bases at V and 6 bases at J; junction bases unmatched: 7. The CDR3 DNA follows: TGTGCCAGCAGCTCCCGGACAGGGTTTTCCGGGGAGCTGTTTTTT. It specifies CASSSRTGFSGELFF.

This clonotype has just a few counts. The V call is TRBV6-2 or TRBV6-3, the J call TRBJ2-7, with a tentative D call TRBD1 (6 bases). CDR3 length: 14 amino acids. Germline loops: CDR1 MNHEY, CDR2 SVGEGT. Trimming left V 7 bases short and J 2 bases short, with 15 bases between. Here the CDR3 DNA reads TGTGCCAGCACTCTACAGGGTAGGACCTACGAGCAGTACTTC. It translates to CASTLQGRTYEQYF.

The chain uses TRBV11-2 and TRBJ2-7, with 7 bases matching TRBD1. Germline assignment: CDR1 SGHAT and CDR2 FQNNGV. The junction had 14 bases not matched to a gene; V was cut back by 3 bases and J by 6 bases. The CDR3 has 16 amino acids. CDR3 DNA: TGTGCCAGCAGCTTTACGTCCTTCGCTACAGGGGCCGAGCAGTACTTC. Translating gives CASSFTSFATGAEQYF. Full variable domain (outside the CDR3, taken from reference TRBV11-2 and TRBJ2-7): EAGVAQSPRYKIIEKRQSVAFWCNPISGHATLYWYQQILGQGPKLLIQFQNNGVVDDSQLPKDRFSAERLKGVDSTLKIQPAKLEDSAVYLCASSFTSFATGAEQYFGPGTRLTVT.

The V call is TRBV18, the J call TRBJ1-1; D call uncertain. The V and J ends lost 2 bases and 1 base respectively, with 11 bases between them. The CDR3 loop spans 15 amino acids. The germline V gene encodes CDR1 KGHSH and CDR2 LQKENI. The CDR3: CASSPRGPKNTEAFF. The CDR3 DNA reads TGTGCCAGCTCACCAAGAGGTCCGAAGAACACTGAAGCTTTCTTT. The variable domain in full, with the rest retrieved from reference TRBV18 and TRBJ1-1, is NAGVMQNPRHLVRRRGQEARLRCSPMKGHSHVYWYRQLPEEGLKFMVYLQKENIIDESGMPKERFSAEFPKEGPSILRIQQVVRGDSAAYFCASSPRGPKNTEAFFGQGTRLTVV.

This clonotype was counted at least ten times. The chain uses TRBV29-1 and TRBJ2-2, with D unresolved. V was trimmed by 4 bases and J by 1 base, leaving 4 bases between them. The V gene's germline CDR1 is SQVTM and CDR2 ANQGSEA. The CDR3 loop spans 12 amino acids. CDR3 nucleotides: TGCAGCGTTGGAGAGAACACCGGGGAGCTGTTTTTT. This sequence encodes CSVGENTGELFF.